The present TCR beta chain was sequenced within a study of tumor-infiltrating lymphocytes in primary liver carcinoma. Across the whole study: Spanning 30 to 69 years of age, the patients were men and women. Findings and caveats of the study: Less overlap was seen in tumor-adjacent and tumor-blood pairs than in tumor region pairs.

Synthesis of TCR beta cDNA was carried out from 450 to 650 ng total RNA with a constant-region primer. Library construction for TCR beta comprised three nested multiplex PCR rounds performed with slightly modified ARM-PCR. In the first two PCR rounds, TRBV1-TRBV30 forward primers were paired with a C-beta reverse primer, and each round lasted roughly 9 cycles. Via MiXCR, TCRdb re-called the multiplex PCR reads, giving one row per CDR3 protein. The sample lists around 56,000 distinct CDR3 sequences; just over 70% were seen once. This CDR3 is 15 amino acids long. As concerns this clonotype: Its matching antigen is unknown. Mismatch with germline at one junction end may stem from a read error.

Co-extraction yielded RNA and DNA from approximately 22-30 mg of unsorted bulk tissue. At sampling, these chronic HBV carriers had received no treatment. This clonotype originated in a man aged 35-49 years with primary liver carcinoma and hepatitis B virus infection. Sequencing was done on a sample of liver tumor tissue from sampling region 2. Subset indicated: tumor region T2, inferior pole. V usage is TRBV12-3 or TRBV12-4 and J usage is TRBJ1-1, with 7 nucleotides matching TRBD1. This chain's CDR3 is CASSFTQGRHTEVFF. The CDR3 DNA follows: TGTGCCAGCAGTTTTACACAGGGGCGCCACACTGAAGTTTTCTTT.